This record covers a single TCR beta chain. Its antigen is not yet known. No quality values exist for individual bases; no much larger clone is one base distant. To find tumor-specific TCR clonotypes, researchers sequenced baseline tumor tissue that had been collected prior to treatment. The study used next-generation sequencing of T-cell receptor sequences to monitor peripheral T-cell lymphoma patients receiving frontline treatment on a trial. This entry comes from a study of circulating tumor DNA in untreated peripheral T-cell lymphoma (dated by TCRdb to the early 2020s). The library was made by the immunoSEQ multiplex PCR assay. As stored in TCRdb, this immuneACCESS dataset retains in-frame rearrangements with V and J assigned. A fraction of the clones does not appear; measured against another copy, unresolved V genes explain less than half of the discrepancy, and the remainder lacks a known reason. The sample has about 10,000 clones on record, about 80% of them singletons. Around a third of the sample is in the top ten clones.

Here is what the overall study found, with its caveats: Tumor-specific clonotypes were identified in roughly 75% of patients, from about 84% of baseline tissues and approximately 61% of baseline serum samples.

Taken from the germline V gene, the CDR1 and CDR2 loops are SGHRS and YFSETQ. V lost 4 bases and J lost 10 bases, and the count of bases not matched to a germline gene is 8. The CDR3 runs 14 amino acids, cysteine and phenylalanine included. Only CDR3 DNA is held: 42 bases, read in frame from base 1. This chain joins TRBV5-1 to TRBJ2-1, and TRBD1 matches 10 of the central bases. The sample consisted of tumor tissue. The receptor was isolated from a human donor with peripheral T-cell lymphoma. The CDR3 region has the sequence CASSVWDRGGEQFF. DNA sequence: TGCGCCAGCAGCGTGTGGGACAGGGGAGGCGAGCAGTTCTTC.